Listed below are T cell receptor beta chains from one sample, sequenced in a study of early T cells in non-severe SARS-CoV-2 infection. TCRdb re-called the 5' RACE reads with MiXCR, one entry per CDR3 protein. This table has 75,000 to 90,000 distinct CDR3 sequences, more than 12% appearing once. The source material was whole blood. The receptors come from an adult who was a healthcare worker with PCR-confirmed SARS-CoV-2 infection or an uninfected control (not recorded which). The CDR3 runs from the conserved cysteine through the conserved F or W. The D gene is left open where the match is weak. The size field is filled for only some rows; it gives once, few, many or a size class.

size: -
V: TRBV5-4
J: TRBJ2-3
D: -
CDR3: CASNPSRGDTQYF
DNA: TGTGCCAGCAATCCTAGCCGGGGGGATACGCAGTATTTT

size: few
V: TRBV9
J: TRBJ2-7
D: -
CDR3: CASSVLRDSYEQYF
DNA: TGTGCCAGCAGCGTATTGCGGGACTCCTACGAGCAGTACTTC

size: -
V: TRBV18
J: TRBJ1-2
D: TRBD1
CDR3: CASSLTDRGKNGYTF
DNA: TGTGCCAGCTCACTGACTGACAGGGGGAAGAATGGCTACACCTTC

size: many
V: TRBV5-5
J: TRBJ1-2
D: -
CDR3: CASSPGLGANYGYTF
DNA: TGTGCCAGCAGCCCCGGGTTGGGGGCTAACTATGGCTACACCTTC

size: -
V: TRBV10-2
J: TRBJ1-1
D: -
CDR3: CASSEVERNTEAFF
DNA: TGCGCCAGCAGTGAGGTCGAGAGGAACACTGAAGCTTTCTTT

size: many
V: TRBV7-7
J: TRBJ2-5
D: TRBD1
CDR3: CASSQGGYRETQYF
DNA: TGTGCCAGCAGCCAAGGGGGCTACAGGGAGACCCAGTACTTC

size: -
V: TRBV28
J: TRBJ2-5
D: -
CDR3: CASKGAGVETQYF
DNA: TGTGCCAGCAAGGGAGCCGGGGTAGAGACCCAGTACTTC

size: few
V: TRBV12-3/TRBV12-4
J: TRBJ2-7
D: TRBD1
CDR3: CASSLSMGQGTHEQYF
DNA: TGTGCCAGCAGTTTATCGATGGGACAGGGTACCCACGAGCAGTACTTC

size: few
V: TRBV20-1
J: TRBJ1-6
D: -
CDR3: CSASEQGRRLHF
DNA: TGCAGTGCTAGTGAGCAGGGTCGCCGCCTCCACTTT

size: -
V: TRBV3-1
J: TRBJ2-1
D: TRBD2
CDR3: CASSQVTGEGEQFF
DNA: TGTGCCAGCAGCCAAGTGACGGGGGAGGGTGAGCAGTTCTTC

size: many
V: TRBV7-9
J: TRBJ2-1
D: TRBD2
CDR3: CASSPRLAEGKSYNEQFF
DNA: TGTGCCAGCAGCCCCAGACTAGCGGAGGGCAAATCCTACAATGAGCAGTTCTTC

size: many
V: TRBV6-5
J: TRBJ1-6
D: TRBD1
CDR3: CASSYYRGYGSPLHF
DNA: TGTGCCAGCAGTTACTACAGGGGGTATGGTTCACCCCTCCACTTT

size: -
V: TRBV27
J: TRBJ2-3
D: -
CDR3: CASSLRHTDTQYF
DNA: TGTGCCAGCAGTCTGAGACACACAGATACGCAGTATTTT

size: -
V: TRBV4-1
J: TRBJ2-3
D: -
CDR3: CASSPTHSQSDTQYF
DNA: TGCGCCAGCAGCCCCACACACTCTCAGTCAGATACGCAGTATTTT

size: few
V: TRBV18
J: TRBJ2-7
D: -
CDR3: CASSQTGRTLSYEQYF
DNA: TGTGCCAGCTCCCAGACAGGCAGGACACTCTCCTACGAGCAGTACTTC

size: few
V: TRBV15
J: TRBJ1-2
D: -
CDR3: CATSRDRVNIYGYTF
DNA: TGTGCCACCAGCAGAGACAGGGTCAACATCTATGGCTACACCTTC

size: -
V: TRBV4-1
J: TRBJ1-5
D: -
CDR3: CASSPLGERLNQPQHF
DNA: TGCGCCAGCAGCCCTTTGGGTGAGAGGCTTAATCAGCCCCAGCATTTT

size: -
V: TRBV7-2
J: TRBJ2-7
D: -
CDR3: CASSARPDSREQYF
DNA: TGTGCCAGCAGCGCCCGACCCGATAGCCGCGAGCAGTACTTC

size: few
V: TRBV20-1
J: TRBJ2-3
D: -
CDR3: CSAKKDSTDTQYF
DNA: TGCAGTGCAAAAAAAGACAGCACAGATACGCAGTATTTT

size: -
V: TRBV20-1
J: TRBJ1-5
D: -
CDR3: CSARDGGVYSNQPQHF
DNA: TGCAGTGCTAGAGATGGAGGGGTTTACAGCAATCAGCCCCAGCATTTT

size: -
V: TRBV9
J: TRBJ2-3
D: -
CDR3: CASSEGGGRGTDTQYF
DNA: TGTGCCAGCAGCGAGGGAGGCGGGCGGGGCACAGATACGCAGTATTTT

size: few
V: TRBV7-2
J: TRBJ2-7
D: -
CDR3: CASSLGDSSSYEQYF
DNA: TGTGCCAGCAGCTTAGGGGACTCAAGCTCCTACGAGCAGTACTTC

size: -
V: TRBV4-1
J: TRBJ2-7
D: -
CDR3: CASSLGRSSYEQYF
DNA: TGCGCCAGCAGCCTAGGTCGGAGCTCCTACGAGCAGTACTTC

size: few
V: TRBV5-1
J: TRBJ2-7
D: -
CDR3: CASSFTGHIFGEQYF
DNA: TGCGCCAGCAGCTTTACAGGGCACATTTTCGGCGAGCAGTACTTC

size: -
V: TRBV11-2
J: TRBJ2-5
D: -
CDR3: CASSSTHGTQETQYF
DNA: TGTGCCAGCAGCTCAACGCACGGGACCCAAGAGACCCAGTACTTC

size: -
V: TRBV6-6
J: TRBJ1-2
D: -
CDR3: CATLEGAKLGYTF
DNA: TGTGCCACCCTAGAAGGGGCGAAGTTAGGCTACACCTTC

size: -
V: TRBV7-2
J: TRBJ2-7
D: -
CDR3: CASSLALSPYEQYF
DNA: TGTGCCAGCAGCTTAGCTTTGAGTCCCTACGAGCAGTACTTC

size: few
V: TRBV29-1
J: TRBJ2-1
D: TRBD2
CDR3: CSSKREMLANEQFF
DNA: TGCAGCTCCAAGCGGGAGATGTTGGCCAATGAGCAGTTCTTC

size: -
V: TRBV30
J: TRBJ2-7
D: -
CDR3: CAWSVGGATYEQYF
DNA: TGTGCCTGGAGTGTCGGGGGAGCTACCTACGAGCAGTACTTC

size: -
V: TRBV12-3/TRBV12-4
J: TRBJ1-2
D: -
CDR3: CASSFRGRGYTF
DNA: TGTGCCAGCAGTTTCAGGGGCCGGGGCTACACCTTC

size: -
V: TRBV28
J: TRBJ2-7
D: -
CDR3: CASSELGEQYF
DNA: TGTGCCAGCTCGGAATTAGGTGAGCAGTACTTC